Below, 6 T cell receptor beta chains from the same sample are listed, as sequenced in a study of tumor-infiltrating lymphocytes in primary liver carcinoma. Making TCR beta cDNA involved approximately 510 ng total RNA and a constant-region primer. Generation of the TCR beta libraries relied on three nested multiplex PCR rounds using slightly modified ARM-PCR. Running 10 cycles apiece, the first two PCR rounds relied on TRBV1-TRBV30 forward primers together with a C-beta reverse primer. Via MiXCR, TCRdb re-called the multiplex PCR reads, giving one row per CDR3 protein. This sample has 99,000 or so distinct CDR3 sequences, with roughly 80% found just once. Unsorted bulk tissue of about 20-30 mg yielded co-extracted RNA and DNA. The sample consisted of liver tumor tissue from sampling region 3. Subset indicated: tumor region T3, left-lateral pole. These TCRs come from a man aged 40-50 years with primary liver carcinoma and hepatitis B virus infection.

This clonotype was seen only a few times. A read error may be the cause here, since a much bigger clone is one base away. The CDR3 sequence: CASSLDGGGEVEQYF. The CDR3 DNA follows: TGTGCCAGCAGCTTAGACGGCGGTGGCGAGGTCGAGCAGTACTTC. This sequence joins TRBV7-9 and TRBJ2-7; no definite D call. Trimming removed 1 base at V and 6 bases at J, with 16 bases between. Germline V gene data show CDR1 as SEHNR and CDR2 as FQNEAQ (reference sequence). CDR3 length: 15 residues.

V usage is TRBV7-9 and J usage is TRBJ2-5; 7 nucleotides align to TRBD2. The germline V gene encodes CDR1 SEHNR and CDR2 FQNEAQ (reference sequence). V lost 3 bases, J lost 7 bases, and 11 bases stayed unmatched. This CDR3 comprises 15 residues. CDR3 nucleotides: TGTGCCAGCAGCTTCTGGACGGGGGGAGAAGGGACCCAGTACTTC. Translation gives CASSFWTGGEGTQYF.

Points on this clonotype: At one boundary the junction diverges from the germline segment, which might be a read error. The chain combines TRBV7-9 with TRBJ1-1; no clear D. From germline, CDR1 is SEHNR and CDR2 FQNEAQ (reference sequence). The CDR3 is 12 residues long. CDR3 amino acids: CVSILFNTEAFF. The DNA of the CDR3 is TGTGTCAGCATCTTATTCAACACTGAAGCTTTCTTT.

The chain uses TRBV5-1 and TRBJ2-1, with D perhaps TRBD2 (5 bases). V was trimmed by 2 bases and J by 6 bases, leaving 9 bases between them. There are 13 residues in the CDR3. Germline CDR1 reads SGHRS; CDR2 reads YFSETQ. Written as DNA, the CDR3 is TGCGCCAGCAGCTTATCCGGGGTCAATGAGCAGTTCTTC. As protein: CASSLSGVNEQFF.

The chain uses TRBV6-5 and TRBJ2-1; 11 bases map to TRBD2. The V segment lost 5 bases and the J segment 4 bases; nucleotides outside the gene matches: 10. Germline loops: CDR1 MNHEY, CDR2 SVGAGI. The CDR3 loop spans 17 amino acids. CDR3 bases: TGTGCCAGCAGTAAATATAGCGGGAGGGGGGCGTACAATGAGCAGTTCTTC. It codes for CASSKYSGRGAYNEQFF.

This clonotype was observed a handful of times. The conserved phenylalanine or tryptophan normally closing the CDR3 is absent here, so this likely arose from a read error. V and J are TRBV29-1 and TRBJ2-7, with D unresolved. The CDR3 totals 17 residues. CDR1 is SQVTM, CDR2 ANQGSEA, per germline. The CDR3 protein is CSILGRFDGPPSYEQYL. The DNA of the CDR3 is TGCAGTATCCTAGGGCGCTTCGACGGACCCCCCTCCTACGAGCAGTACCTC.